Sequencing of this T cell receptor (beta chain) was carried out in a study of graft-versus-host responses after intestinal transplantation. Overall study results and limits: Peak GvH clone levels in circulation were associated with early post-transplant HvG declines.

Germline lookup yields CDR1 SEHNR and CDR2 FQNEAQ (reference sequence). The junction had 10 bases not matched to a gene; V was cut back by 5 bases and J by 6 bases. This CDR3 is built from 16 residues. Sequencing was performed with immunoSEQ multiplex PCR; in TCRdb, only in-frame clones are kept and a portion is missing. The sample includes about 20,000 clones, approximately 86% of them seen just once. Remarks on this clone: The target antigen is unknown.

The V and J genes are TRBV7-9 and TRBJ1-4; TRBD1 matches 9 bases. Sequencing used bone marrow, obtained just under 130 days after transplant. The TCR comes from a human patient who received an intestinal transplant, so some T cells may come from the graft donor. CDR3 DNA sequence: TGTGCCAGCAGCCCCCGGGACAGGGAAGGAGATGAAAAACTGTTTTTT. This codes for CASSPRDREGDEKLFF.